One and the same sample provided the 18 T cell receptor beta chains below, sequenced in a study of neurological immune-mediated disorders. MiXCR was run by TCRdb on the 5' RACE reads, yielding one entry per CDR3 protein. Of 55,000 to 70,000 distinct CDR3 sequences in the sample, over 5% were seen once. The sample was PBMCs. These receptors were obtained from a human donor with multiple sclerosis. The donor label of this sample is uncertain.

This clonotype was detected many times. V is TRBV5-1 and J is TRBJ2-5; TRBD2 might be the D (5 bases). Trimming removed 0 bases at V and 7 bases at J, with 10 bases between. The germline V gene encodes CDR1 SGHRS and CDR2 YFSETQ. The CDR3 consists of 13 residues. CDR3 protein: CASSLATGGTQYF. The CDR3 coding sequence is TGCGCCAGCAGCTTGGCGACCGGAGGGACCCAGTACTTC. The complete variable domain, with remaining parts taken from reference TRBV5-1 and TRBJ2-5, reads KAGVTQTPRYLIKTRGQQVTLSCSPISGHRSVSWYQQTPGQGLQFLFEYFSETQRNKGNFPGRFSGRQFSNSRSEMNVSTLELGDSALYLCASSLATGGTQYFGPGTRLLVL.

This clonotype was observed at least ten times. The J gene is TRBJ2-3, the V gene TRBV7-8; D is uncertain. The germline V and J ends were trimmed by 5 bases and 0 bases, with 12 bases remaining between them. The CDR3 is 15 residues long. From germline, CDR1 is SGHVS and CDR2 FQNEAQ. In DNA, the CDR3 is TGTGCCAGCAGCGCACGGCCGGCTAGCACAGATACGCAGTATTTT. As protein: CASSARPASTDTQYF.

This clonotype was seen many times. The CDR3 here is CASSSYRGRTDTQYF. The CDR3 DNA sequence: TGTGCCAGCAGCTCATACAGGGGGCGGACAGATACGCAGTATTTT. The chain is built from TRBV7-9 and TRBJ2-3; TRBD1 aligns across 9 bases. The length of the CDR3 is 15 residues. Germline V gives CDR1 SEHNR, CDR2 FQNEAQ (reference sequence). V gave up 4 bases and J gave up 3 bases; unmatched junction bases: 5.

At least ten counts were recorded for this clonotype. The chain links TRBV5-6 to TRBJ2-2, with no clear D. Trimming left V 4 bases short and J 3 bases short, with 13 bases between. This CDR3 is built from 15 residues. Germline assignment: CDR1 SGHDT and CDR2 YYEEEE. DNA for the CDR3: TGTGCCAGCAGCCTGGACGGTGGATACACCGGGGAGCTGTTTTTT. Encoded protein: CASSLDGGYTGELFF.

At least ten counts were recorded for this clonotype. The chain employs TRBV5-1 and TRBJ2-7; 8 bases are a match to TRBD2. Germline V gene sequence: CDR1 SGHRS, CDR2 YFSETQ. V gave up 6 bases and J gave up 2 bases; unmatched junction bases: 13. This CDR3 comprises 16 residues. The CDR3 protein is CASTSGGSGGAYEQYF. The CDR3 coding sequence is TGCGCCAGCACCTCTGGGGGTTCCGGGGGGGCCTACGAGCAGTACTTC.

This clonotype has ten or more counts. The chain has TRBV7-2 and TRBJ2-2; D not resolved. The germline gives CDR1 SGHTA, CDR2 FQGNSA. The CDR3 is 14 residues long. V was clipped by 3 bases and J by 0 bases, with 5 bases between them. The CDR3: CASSLLPNTGELFF. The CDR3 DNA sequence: TGTGCCAGCAGCTTGCTCCCGAACACCGGGGAGCTGTTTTTT.

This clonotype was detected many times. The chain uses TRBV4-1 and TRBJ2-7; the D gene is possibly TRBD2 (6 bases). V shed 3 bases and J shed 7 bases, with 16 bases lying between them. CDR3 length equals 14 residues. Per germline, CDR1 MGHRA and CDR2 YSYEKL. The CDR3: CASSQGLARGEQYF. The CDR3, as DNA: TGCGCCAGCAGCCAGGGACTGGCTCGGGGGGAGCAGTACTTC.

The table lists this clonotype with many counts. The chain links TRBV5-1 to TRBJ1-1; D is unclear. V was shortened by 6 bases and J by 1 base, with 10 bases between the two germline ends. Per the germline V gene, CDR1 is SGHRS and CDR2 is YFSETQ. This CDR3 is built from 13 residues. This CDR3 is CASIGNENTEAFF. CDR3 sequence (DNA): TGCGCCAGCATTGGAAATGAGAACACTGAAGCTTTCTTT.

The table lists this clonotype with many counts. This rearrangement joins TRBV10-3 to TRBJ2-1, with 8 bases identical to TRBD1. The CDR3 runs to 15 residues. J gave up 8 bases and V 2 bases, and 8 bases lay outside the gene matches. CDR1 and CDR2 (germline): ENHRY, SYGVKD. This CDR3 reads CAISEDWTGRDEQFF. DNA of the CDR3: TGTGCCATCAGTGAGGACTGGACAGGGCGGGATGAGCAGTTCTTC.

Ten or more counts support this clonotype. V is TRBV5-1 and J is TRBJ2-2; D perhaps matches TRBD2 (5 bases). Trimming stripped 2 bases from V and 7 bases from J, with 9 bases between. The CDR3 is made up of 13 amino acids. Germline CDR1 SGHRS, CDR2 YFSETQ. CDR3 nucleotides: TGCGCCAGCAGCTTTACACGGGGCGGGGAGCTGTTTTTT. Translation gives CASSFTRGGELFF.

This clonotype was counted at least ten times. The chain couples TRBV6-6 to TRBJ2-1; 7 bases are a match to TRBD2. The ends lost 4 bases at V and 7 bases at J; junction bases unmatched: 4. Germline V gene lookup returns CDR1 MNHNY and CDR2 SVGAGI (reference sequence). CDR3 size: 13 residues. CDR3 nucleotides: TGTGCCAGCAGTTTGGGGGAGGGAAATGAGCAGTTCTTC. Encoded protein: CASSLGEGNEQFF.

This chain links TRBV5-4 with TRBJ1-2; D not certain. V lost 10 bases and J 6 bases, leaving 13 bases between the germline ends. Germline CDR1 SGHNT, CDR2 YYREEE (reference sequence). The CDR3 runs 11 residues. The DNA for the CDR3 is TGTGCCGGGAAAGGCGAGGATGGCTACACCTTC. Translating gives CAGKGEDGYTF. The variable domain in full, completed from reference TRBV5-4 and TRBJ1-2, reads ETGVTQSPTHLIKTRGQQVTLRCSSQSGHNTVSWYQQALGQGPQFIFQYYREEENGRGNFPPRFSGLQFPNYSSELNVNALELDDSALYLCAGKGEDGYTFGSGTRLTVV.

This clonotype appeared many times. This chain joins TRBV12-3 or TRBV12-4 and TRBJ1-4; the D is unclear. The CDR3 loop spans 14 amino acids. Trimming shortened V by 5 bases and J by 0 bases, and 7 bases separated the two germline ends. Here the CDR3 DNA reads TGTGCCAGCAGTGACACCGCAACTAATGAAAAACTGTTTTTT. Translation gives CASSDTATNEKLFF.

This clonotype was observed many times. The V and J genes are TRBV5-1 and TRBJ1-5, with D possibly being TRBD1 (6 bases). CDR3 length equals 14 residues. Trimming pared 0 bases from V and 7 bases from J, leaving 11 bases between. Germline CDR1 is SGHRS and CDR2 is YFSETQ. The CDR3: CASSLEGRGQPQHF. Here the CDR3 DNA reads TGCGCCAGCAGCTTGGAAGGCAGGGGACAGCCCCAGCATTTT.

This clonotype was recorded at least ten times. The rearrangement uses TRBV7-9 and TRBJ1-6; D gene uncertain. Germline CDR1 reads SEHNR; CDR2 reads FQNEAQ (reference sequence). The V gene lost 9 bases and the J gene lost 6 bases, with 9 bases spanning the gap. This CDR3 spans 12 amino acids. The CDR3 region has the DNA TGTGCCAGTGGCATTTCTAATTCACCCCTCCACTTT. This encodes CASGISNSPLHF.

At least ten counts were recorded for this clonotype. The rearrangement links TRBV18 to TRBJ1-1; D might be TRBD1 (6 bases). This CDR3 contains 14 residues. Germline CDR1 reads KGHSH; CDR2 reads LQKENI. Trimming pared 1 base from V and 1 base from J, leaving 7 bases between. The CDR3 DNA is TGTGCCAGCTCACCACTACAGGGGAACACTGAAGCTTTCTTT. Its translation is CASSPLQGNTEAFF.

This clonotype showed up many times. The CDR3: CASSLTGGIEHTQYF. CDR3 nucleotides: TGTGCCAGCAGCTTAACAGGGGGCATAGAACATACGCAGTATTTT. The chain has TRBV7-8 and TRBJ2-3, with 9 bases fitting TRBD1. CDR1 is SGHVS and CDR2 is FQNEAQ in the germline V gene. With V trimmed by 2 bases and J by 7 bases, 7 bases remained unmatched. There are 15 residues in the CDR3.

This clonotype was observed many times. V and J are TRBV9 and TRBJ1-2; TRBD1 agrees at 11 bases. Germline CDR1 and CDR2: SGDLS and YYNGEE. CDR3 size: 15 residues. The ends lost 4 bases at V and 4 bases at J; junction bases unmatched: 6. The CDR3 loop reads CASSPDRGLAYGYTF. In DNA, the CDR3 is TGTGCCAGCAGCCCGGACAGGGGGCTGGCCTATGGCTACACCTTC.